These 15 T cell receptor beta chains were sequenced from one sample in a study of blood T cell repertoires in COVID-19 (dated by TCRdb to about 2020). Library generation was performed with the immunoSEQ multiplex PCR assay. TCRdb carries this immuneACCESS record with in-frame sequences only. Its versions omit some clonotypes, under half of them owing to an unresolved V gene in the studies checked, with the rest unexplained. The sample data list around 260,000 clones, and 83% of these were observed just once. The top ten clones comprise around 10% of the sample. The sample was peripheral blood. The receptor source for this set is a woman between 45 and 65 years old who had recovered from COVID-19.

The genes are TRBV3-1 (or the pseudogene TRBV3-2) and TRBJ2-1; 13 bases map to TRBD2. There are 13 residues in the CDR3. Germline loops: CDR1 LGHDT, CDR2 YNNKEL (reference sequence). Trimming at V came to 11 bases and at J to 7 bases, leaving 5 bases not matched to a gene. Here the CDR3 reads CAVGLAGENEQFF. CDR3 coding DNA: TGTGCCGTTGGACTAGCGGGGGAGAATGAGCAGTTCTTC.

The chain combines TRBV27 with TRBJ2-3; 14 positions match TRBD2. The CDR3 length is 18 residues. V gave up 2 bases and J gave up 3 bases; unmatched junction bases: 7. CDR1 is MNHEY and CDR2 is SMNVEV in the germline V gene (reference sequence). This CDR3 is CASSLVRWTSGRTDTQYF. In DNA form, the CDR3 reads TGTGCCAGCAGTTTAGTGCGTTGGACTAGCGGGAGGACAGATACGCAGTATTTT.

CDR3 in DNA: TGTGCCATCAGCGTAAGGGGGGGTATGGAGACCCAGTACTTC. It translates to CAISVRGGMETQYF. The V call is TRBV10-3, the J call TRBJ2-5; a weak D match, TRBD2 (7 bases). The germline CDR1 and CDR2 sequences are ENHRY and SYGVKD. CDR3 length: 14 residues. Trimming pared 6 bases from V and 5 bases from J, leaving 16 bases between.

The gene calls are TRBV5-1 and TRBJ2-1; 9 nucleotides agree with TRBD2. This CDR3 spans 15 amino acids. Trimming cost V 1 base and J 5 bases; bases outside gene matches: 4. Germline V gene sequence: CDR1 SGHRS, CDR2 YFSETQ. CDR3 sequence reads: CASSLRLAVDNEQFF. For the CDR3, the DNA is TGCGCCAGCAGCTTGCGACTAGCGGTAGACAATGAGCAGTTCTTC.

This clone has ten or more counts. The DNA for the CDR3 is TGTGCCAGCAGTGATGGGCAGGGGGAAGCTTTCTTT. Protein product: CASSDGQGEAFF. The V call is TRBV6-4, the J call TRBJ1-1, with a weak D call TRBD1 (6 bases). V was shortened by 3 bases and J by 8 bases, with 10 bases between the two germline ends. CDR3 length: 12 residues. Germline assignment: CDR1 MRHNA and CDR2 SNTAGT.

V gene TRBV7-2 combines with J gene TRBJ2-5; 10 bases fit TRBD1. V shed 3 bases and J 4 bases; nucleotides not matched to a gene: 2. The CDR3 has 14 amino acids. The germline gives CDR1 SGHTA, CDR2 FQGNSA. The CDR3 DNA reads as TGTGCCAGCAGCTTCCGACAGGGGGCAGAGACCCAGTACTTC. This gives the protein CASSFRQGAETQYF.

The V call is TRBV12-5, the J call TRBJ1-5; possibly TRBD1 for D (5 bases). This CDR3 contains 19 residues. V was cut by 4 bases and J by 0 bases, with 22 bases left in between. The germline CDR1 and CDR2 sequences are LGHNT and FRNRAP. The CDR3 sequence: CASGSPGLFGGYSNQPQHF. The CDR3 region has the DNA TGTGCTAGTGGTTCGCCGGGACTCTTTGGGGGGTATAGCAATCAGCCCCAGCATTTT.

V and J are TRBV14 and TRBJ2-1; tentative D call: TRBD2 (7 bases). The germline V gene has CDR1 SGHDN and CDR2 FVKESK. V gave up 1 base and J gave up 9 bases, with 16 bases separating them. The CDR3 loop spans 15 amino acids. CDR3 DNA: TGTGCCAGCAGCCAAGTCGGAGGGGGGGAGGGTGAGCAGTTCTTC. It yields the protein CASSQVGGGEGEQFF.

This clone was seen once. The chain recombines TRBV10-1 with TRBJ2-7, with 8 bases matching TRBD1. V shed 6 bases, J shed 7 bases, and the junction held 2 bases outside the gene matches. The germline CDR1 and CDR2 sequences are WNHNN and SYGVQD (reference sequence). CDR3 length: 11 residues. The CDR3 loop is CASRTGEEQYF. The CDR3 coding sequence is TGCGCCAGCAGGACAGGGGAGGAGCAGTACTTC.

This sequence joins TRBV10-1 and TRBJ2-3, with D perhaps matching TRBD2 (6 bases). Germline values: CDR1 WNHNN, CDR2 SYGVQD (reference sequence). V lost 3 bases to trimming and J lost 2 bases, with 21 bases between them. The CDR3 sequence is 18 residues long. In DNA form, the CDR3 reads TGCGCCAGCAGTGAAGGAGCGGGCAACCACGCCTACACAGATACGCAGTATTTT. Amino acids: CASSEGAGNHAYTDTQYF.

This clone appeared a few times. The chain carries TRBV28 and TRBJ2-1, with 10 bases lining up with TRBD2. CDR3 length: 13 amino acids. V dropped 3 bases and J dropped 12; count of bases not matched to a gene: 5. Germline values: CDR1 MDHEN, CDR2 SYDVKM. CDR3 region: CASSFGWTSGQFF. CDR3 nucleotides: TGTGCCAGCAGTTTCGGCTGGACTAGCGGGCAGTTCTTC.

The J gene is TRBJ2-1, the V gene TRBV6-5; 8 nucleotides agree with TRBD2. The CDR3 has 15 residues. From germline, CDR1 is MNHEY and CDR2 SVGAGI. V lost 2 bases, J lost 8 bases, and 8 bases stayed unmatched. The DNA for the CDR3 is TGTGCCAGCAGTTACGATCCTAGCGGGTCTTATGAGCAGTTCTTC. Its protein product is CASSYDPSGSYEQFF.

V gene TRBV19 combines with J gene TRBJ2-6; D ambiguous. This CDR3 region has 15 residues. Trimming took 7 bases from V and 2 from J, leaving 12 bases between them. The germline gives CDR1 LNHDA, CDR2 SQIVND (reference sequence). Written as DNA, the CDR3 is TGTGCCAGTATAGTCGGAGCAGCTGGGGCCAACGTCCTGACTTTC. Protein: CASIVGAAGANVLTF. The whole variable domain, filled in from reference TRBV19 and TRBJ2-6, reads DGGITQSPKYLFRKEGQNVTLSCEQNLNHDAMYWYRQDPGQGLRLIYYSQIVNDFQKGDIAEGYSVSREKKESFPLTVTSAQKNPTAFYLCASIVGAAGANVLTFGAGSRLTVL.

The J gene is TRBJ2-7, the V gene TRBV6-5; maybe TRBD2 (6 bases). Germline loops: CDR1 MNHEY, CDR2 SVGAGI. This CDR3 region has 15 residues. V lost 6 bases, J lost 4 bases, and 19 bases lay in between. The CDR3 DNA reads as TGTGCCAGCAGCCAAATAGGAGGGAATTCTTACGAGCAGTACTTC. Its protein is CASSQIGGNSYEQYF.

This chain joins TRBV4-2 and TRBJ2-3; 11 nucleotides match TRBD2. In germline, CDR1 is LGHNA, CDR2 YNFKEQ. J was trimmed by 0 bases and V by 4 bases; bases with no gene match: 3. The CDR3 is made up of 16 amino acids. For the CDR3, the DNA is TGTGCCAGCAGCCCGACTAGCGGGGCAAGCACAGATACGCAGTATTTT. Translated: CASSPTSGASTDTQYF.